This is a list of T cell receptor beta chains from one sample in a study of identical twins. TCRdb re-called the 5' RACE reads through MiXCR, storing one row per CDR3 protein. This table holds about 720,000 distinct CDR3 sequences, 15% to 20% found once. These data were also reused for a study on T cells expressing NK-cell markers.

Sequencing was performed on PBMCs. The receptors here all came from a woman aged 18 to 35 in good health. The conserved cysteine and the conserved F or W are not part of the CDR3 here. Fields, in order: V gene, J gene, D gene, CDR3 protein. A D gene is named only where the DNA matches it firmly.

v_call: TRBV11-2; j_call: TRBJ2-5; d_call: NA; cdr3_aa: ASSLEFLGETQY
v_call: TRBV12-3/TRBV12-4; j_call: TRBJ2-5; d_call: NA; cdr3_aa: ASSLGRERETQY
v_call: TRBV9; j_call: TRBJ2-5; d_call: TRBD2; cdr3_aa: ASSVGTNHQETQY
v_call: TRBV6-5; j_call: TRBJ2-2; d_call: NA; cdr3_aa: ASSYEGQPNTGELF
v_call: TRBV29-1; j_call: TRBJ1-1; d_call: NA; cdr3_aa: SVGRTGNAEAF
v_call: TRBV20-1; j_call: TRBJ1-1; d_call: NA; cdr3_aa: SARPGAGNTEAF
v_call: TRBV20-1; j_call: TRBJ2-5; d_call: NA; cdr3_aa: SALSALHNTETQY
v_call: TRBV12-3/TRBV12-4; j_call: TRBJ2-5; d_call: NA; cdr3_aa: ASSLGRVVSRETQY
v_call: TRBV18; j_call: TRBJ2-5; d_call: NA; cdr3_aa: ASSPQVAYQETQY
v_call: TRBV9; j_call: TRBJ2-7; d_call: NA; cdr3_aa: ASSPDGSWSYEQY